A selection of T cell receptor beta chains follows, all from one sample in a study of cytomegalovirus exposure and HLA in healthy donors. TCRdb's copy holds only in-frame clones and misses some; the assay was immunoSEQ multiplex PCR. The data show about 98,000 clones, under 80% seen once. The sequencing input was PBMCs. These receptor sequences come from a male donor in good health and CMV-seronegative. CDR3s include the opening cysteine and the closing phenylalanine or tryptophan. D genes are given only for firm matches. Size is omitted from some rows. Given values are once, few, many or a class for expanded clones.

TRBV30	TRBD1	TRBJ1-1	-	TGTGCCTGGAGTGGGGGACAGGGGTCTGAAGCTTTCTTT	CAWSGGQGSEAFF
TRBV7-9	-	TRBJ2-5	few	TGTGCCAGCAGCACCCAAGGGGTGGGGGAGACCCAGTACTTC	CASSTQGVGETQYF
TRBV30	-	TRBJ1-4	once	TGTGCCTGGAGAACGACAGGTCGGAATGAAAAACTGTTTTTT	CAWRTTGRNEKLFF
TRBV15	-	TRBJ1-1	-	TGTGCCACCGCAGAGAGAAGGGGCGGTACTGAAGCTTTCTTT	CATAERRGGTEAFF
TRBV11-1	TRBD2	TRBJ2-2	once	TGTGCCAGCGCCCGGGTAGCGGGCCGCGAACGGCTGTTTTTT	CASARVAGRERLFF
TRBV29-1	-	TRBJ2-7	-	TGCAGCGTTGGGGCTAGCGCCGCCTACGAGCAGTACTTC	CSVGASAAYEQYF
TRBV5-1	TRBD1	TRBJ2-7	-	TGCGCCAGCGGGACAGGGGGAGTTGCCTACGAGCAGTACTTC	CASGTGGVAYEQYF
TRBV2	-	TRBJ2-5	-	TGTGCCAGCAGTGAAAGGGGTCCGGCTACGGACTTC	CASSERGPATDF
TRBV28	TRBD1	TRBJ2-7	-	TGTGCCAGCAGTTTCCGGACAGGGCCGGACGACGAGCAGTACTTC	CASSFRTGPDDEQYF
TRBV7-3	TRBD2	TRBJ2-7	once	TGTGCCAGCAGGGGGCTAGCGGGAGTTGGGGAGCAGTACTTC	CASRGLAGVGEQYF
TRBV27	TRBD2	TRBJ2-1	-	TGTGCCAGCAGTCCTCCCGGACTAGCGGGAGTATGGGTAGGCAATGAGCAGTTCTTC	CASSPPGLAGVWVGNEQFF
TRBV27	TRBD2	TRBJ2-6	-	TGTGCCAGCAGTTTACGAGGACTAGCGGGAGTTTCCGGGGCCAACGTCCTGACTTTC	CASSLRGLAGVSGANVLTF
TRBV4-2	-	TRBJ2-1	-	TGTGCCAGCAGCGCCACCGGGACCTACAATGAGCAGTTCTTC	CASSATGTYNEQFF
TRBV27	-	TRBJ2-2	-	TGTGCCAGCAGTGCACAGGGTCTCGCCGGGGAGCTGTTTTTT	CASSAQGLAGELFF
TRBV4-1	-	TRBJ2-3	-	TGCGCCAGCAGCCAAGATTACAGGCCAGATACGCAGTATTTT	CASSQDYRPDTQYF
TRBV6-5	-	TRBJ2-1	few	TGTGCCAGCGGATCTTGGGGCGGGGATGAGCAGTTCTTC	CASGSWGGDEQFF
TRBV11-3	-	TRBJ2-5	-	TGTGCCAGCAGCCCCCCCGGAGAGACCCAGTACTTC	CASSPPGETQYF
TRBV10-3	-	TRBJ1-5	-	TGTGCCATCAGTGACCCGGGGAATCAGCCCCAGCATTTT	CAISDPGNQPQHF
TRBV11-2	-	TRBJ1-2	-	TGTGCCAGCAGCTCCGGGACACTATATGGCTACACCTTC	CASSSGTLYGYTF
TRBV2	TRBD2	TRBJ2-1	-	TGTGCCAGCAGTGGACTAGCGGCAAATGAGCAGTTCTTC	CASSGLAANEQFF
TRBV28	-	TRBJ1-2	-	TGTGCCAGCAGTTTCCTGAGCGCCTTTGGAGGCTACACCTTC	CASSFLSAFGGYTF
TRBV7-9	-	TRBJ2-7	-	TGTGCCAGCAGCCTCGGGAGCGGTTACGAGCAGTACTTC	CASSLGSGYEQYF
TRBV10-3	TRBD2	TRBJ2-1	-	TGTGCCATCAGTGACCCGGGACTAGGGGTCAACAATGAGCAGTTCTTC	CAISDPGLGVNNEQFF
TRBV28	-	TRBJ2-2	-	TGTGCCAGCAGTTTAGCTAGCGCGAACACCGGGGAGCTGTTTTTT	CASSLASANTGELFF
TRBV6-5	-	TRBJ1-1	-	TGTGCCAGCAGTTACGGGGGCAACACTGAAGCTTTCTTT	CASSYGGNTEAFF
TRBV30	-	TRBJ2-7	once	TGTGCCTATATCCTAGCGCGGCCCTACGAGCAGTACTTC	CAYILARPYEQYF
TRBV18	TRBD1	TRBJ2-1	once	TGTGCCAGCTCACCTCAGGGGGCTGACGCCCTGCATGAGCAGTTCTTC	CASSPQGADALHEQFF
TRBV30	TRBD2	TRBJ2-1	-	TGTGCCTGGAGTGTACATGGGACTAGCGGACTTAATGAGCAGTTCTTC	CAWSVHGTSGLNEQFF
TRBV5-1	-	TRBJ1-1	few	TGCGCCAGCAGCTTCGGGCAGGGTTATAGGAACACTGAAGCTTTCTTT	CASSFGQGYRNTEAFF
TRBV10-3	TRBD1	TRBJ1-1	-	TGTGCCATCAGTGTCCCCGACAGGGTTGAAGCTTTCTTT	CAISVPDRVEAFF
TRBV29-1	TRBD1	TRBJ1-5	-	TGCAGCGCCGGGACAGGGAGACAGCCCCAGCATTTT	CSAGTGRQPQHF
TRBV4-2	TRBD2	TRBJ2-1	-	TGTGCCAGCAGCCAAGGGGGACTAGCGGGAGTGGATGAGCAGTTCTTC	CASSQGGLAGVDEQFF
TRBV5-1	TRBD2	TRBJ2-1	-	TGCGCCAGCAGCTTGGCCGCTAGCGGGTACTACAATGAGCAGTTCTTC	CASSLAASGYYNEQFF
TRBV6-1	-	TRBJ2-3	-	TGTGCCACCACGCAGCCAGGGGTGGGCACAGATACGCAGTATTTT	CATTQPGVGTDTQYF
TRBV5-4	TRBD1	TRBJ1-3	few	TGTGCCAGCAGCTTGGGGGGACAGCCTTCTGGAAACACCATATATTTT	CASSLGGQPSGNTIYF
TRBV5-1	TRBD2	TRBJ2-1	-	TGCGCCAGCAGCTTGGCGGGAGGAAATGAGCAGTTCTTC	CASSLAGGNEQFF
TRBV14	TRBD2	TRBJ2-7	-	TGTGCCAGCAGCCTAAGGACTAGCGAGAAATTCTACGAGCAGTACTTC	CASSLRTSEKFYEQYF